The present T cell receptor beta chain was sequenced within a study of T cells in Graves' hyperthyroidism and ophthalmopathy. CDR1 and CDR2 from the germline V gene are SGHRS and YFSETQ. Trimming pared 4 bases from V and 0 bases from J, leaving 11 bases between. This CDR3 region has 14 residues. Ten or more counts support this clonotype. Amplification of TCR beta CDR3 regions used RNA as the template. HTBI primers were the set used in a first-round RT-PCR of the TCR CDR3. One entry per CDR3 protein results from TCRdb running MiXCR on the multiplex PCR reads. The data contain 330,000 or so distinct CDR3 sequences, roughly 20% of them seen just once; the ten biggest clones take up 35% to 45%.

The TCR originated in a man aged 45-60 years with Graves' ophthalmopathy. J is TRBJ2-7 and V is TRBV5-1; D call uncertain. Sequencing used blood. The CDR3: CASSPDFTSYEQYF. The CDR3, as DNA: TGCGCCAGCAGCCCCGACTTTACCTCCTACGAGCAGTACTTC.